Listed here are 8 T cell receptor beta chains from one sample, sequenced in a study of identical twins. TCRdb called the 5' RACE reads again in MiXCR, with one record for every CDR3 protein. This table has around 480,000 distinct CDR3 sequences, 14% appearing once. These data were also reused for a study on yellow fever vaccine responses in identical twins.

Sequencing used CD4+ T cells sorted from blood. These receptors originate from a woman aged 18-35 years in good health.

The V gene is TRBV7-9, the J gene TRBJ2-7; 8 nucleotides agree with TRBD1. J gave up 5 bases and V 5 bases, and 8 bases lay outside the gene matches. The CDR3 covers 14 residues. Germline CDR1 is SEHNR and CDR2 is FQNEAQ (reference sequence). Here the CDR3 reads CASSLPTGVNEQYF. The CDR3 DNA follows: TGTGCCAGCAGCCTCCCGACAGGGGTGAACGAGCAGTACTTC.

This chain joins TRBV30 and TRBJ2-5; the match to TRBD2 covers 7 bases. The CDR3 runs to 13 residues. Germline V lookup: CDR1 GTSNPN, CDR2 SVGIG (reference sequence). The ends lost 4 bases at V and 2 bases at J; junction bases unmatched: 4. In DNA form, the CDR3 reads TGTGCCTGGACCGGACTAGGTCAAGAGACCCAGTACTTC. Its translation: CAWTGLGQETQYF. The full variable domain, with the rest looked up from reference TRBV30 and TRBJ2-5, is SQTIHQWPATLVQPVGSPLSLECTVEGTSNPNLYWYRQAAGRGLQLLFYSVGIGQISSEVPQNLSASRPQDRQFILSSKKLLLSDSGFYLCAWTGLGQETQYFGPGTRLLVL.

In this sample, this clonotype turned up many times. The J gene is TRBJ1-2, the V gene TRBV28; TRBD1 agrees at 7 bases. From germline, CDR1 is MDHEN and CDR2 SYDVKM. The length of the CDR3 is 14 residues. V trimming: 4 bases; J trimming: 4 bases; junction bases outside the gene matches: 6. CDR3 in amino acids: CASSSRQGSYGYTF. CDR3 in DNA: TGTGCCAGCAGTTCCCGACAGGGAAGCTATGGCTACACCTTC.

The rearrangement joins TRBV5-1 to TRBJ2-2; D is perhaps TRBD1 (6 bases). In germline, CDR1 is SGHRS, CDR2 YFSETQ. This CDR3 contains 16 residues. With 6 bases removed from V and 0 bases from J, the gap between germline ends came to 15 bases. CDR3 in DNA: TGCGCCAGCAAGACGACGGACAGAACGAACACCGGGGAGCTGTTTTTT. It is translated as CASKTTDRTNTGELFF.

The chain couples TRBV6-5 to TRBJ2-7; the match to TRBD1 covers 11 bases. The CDR3 extends over 16 amino acids. Germline V lookup: CDR1 MNHEY, CDR2 SVGAGI. The V gene end was trimmed by 0 bases and the J gene end by 2 bases; junction bases not matched to a gene: 3. The CDR3 DNA follows: TGTGCCAGCAGTTACTCGAGGGGACAGGGGGCCTACGAGCAGTACTTC. This gives the protein CASSYSRGQGAYEQYF.

The chain joins TRBV5-1 to TRBJ2-5; TRBD2 matches at 8 bases. Unmatched junction bases numbered 14, after V lost 3 bases and J lost 7 bases. The germline CDR1 and CDR2 sequences are SGHRS and YFSETQ. The length of the CDR3 is 16 residues. The CDR3 loop is CASSSTSGLGGGTQYF. In nucleotides, the CDR3 is TGCGCCAGCAGCTCCACGTCGGGACTAGGAGGAGGGACCCAGTACTTC.

This clonotype was counted many times. This chain links TRBV5-6 with TRBJ2-2; TRBD2 might be the D (6 bases). V shed 2 bases and J shed 6 bases, with 11 bases lying between them. Looked up from germline, CDR1 is SGHDT and CDR2 is YYEEEE. The CDR3 contains 14 residues. The CDR3 bases are TGTGCCAGCAGCTTAGGCGGGACCCCCGGGGAGCTGTTTTTT. Encoded protein: CASSLGGTPGELFF.

The J gene is TRBJ2-3, the V gene TRBV24-1; the D is unclear. CDR3 length: 12 amino acids. Deletions cut 4 bases from V and 8 bases from J, with 9 bases between. Germline assignment: CDR1 KGHDR and CDR2 SFDVKD. The chain's CDR3 is CATSDLSSTQYF. The CDR3 nucleotides read TGTGCCACCAGTGACCTGAGTAGTACGCAGTATTTT.